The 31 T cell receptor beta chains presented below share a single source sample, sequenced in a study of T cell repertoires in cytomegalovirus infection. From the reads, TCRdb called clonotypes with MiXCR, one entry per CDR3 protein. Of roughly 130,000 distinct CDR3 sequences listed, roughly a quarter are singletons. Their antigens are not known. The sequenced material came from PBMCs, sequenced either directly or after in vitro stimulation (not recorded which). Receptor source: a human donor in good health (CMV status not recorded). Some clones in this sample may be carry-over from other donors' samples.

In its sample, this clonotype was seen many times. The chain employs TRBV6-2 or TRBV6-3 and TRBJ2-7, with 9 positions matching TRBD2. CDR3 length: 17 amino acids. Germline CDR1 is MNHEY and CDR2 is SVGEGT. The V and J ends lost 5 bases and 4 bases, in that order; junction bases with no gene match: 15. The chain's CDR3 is CASSPRGSGRAGYEQYF. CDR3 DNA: TGTGCCAGCAGTCCCCGGGGTAGCGGGAGAGCCGGGTACGAGCAGTACTTC.

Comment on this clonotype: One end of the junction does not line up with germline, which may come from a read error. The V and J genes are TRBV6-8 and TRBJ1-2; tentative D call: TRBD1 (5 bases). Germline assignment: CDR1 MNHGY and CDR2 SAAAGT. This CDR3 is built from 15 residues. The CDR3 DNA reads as TGTGCCAGCAGTCCGAAACCCGGGACTATCTATGGATACACCTTC. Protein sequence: CASSPKPGTIYGYTF.

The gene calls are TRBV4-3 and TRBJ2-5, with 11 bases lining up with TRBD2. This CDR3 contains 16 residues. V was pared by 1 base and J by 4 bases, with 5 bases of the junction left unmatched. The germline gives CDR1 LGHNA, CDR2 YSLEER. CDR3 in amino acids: CASSQGASGRLETQYF. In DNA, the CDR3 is TGCGCCAGCAGCCAAGGGGCTAGCGGGAGGCTAGAGACCCAGTACTTC.

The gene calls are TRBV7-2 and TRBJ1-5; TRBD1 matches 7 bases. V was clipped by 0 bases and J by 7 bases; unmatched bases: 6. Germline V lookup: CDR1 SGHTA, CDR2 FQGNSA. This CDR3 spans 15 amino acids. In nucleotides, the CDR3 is TGTGCCAGCAGCTTAGCATCGCAGGGGGGCCAGCCCCAGCATTTT. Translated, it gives CASSLASQGGQPQHF.

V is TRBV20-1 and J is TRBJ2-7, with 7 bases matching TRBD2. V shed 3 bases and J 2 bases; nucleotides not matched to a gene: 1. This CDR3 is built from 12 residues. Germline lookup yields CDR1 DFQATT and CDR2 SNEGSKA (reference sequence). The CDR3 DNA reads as TGCAGTGCTAGCGGGAGGCCCTACGAGCAGTACTTC. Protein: CSASGRPYEQYF.

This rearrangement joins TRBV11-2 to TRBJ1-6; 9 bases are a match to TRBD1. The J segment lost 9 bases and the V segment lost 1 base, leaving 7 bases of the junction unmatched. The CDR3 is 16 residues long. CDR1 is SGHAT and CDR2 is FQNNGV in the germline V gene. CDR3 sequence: CASSLGHRGRTSPLHF. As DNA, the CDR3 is TGTGCCAGCAGCTTAGGCCACAGGGGGCGTACTTCACCCCTCCACTTT. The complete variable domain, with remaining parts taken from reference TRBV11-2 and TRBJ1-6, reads EAGVAQSPRYKIIEKRQSVAFWCNPISGHATLYWYQQILGQGPKLLIQFQNNGVVDDSQLPKDRFSAERLKGVDSTLKIQPAKLEDSAVYLCASSLGHRGRTSPLHFGNGTRLTVT.

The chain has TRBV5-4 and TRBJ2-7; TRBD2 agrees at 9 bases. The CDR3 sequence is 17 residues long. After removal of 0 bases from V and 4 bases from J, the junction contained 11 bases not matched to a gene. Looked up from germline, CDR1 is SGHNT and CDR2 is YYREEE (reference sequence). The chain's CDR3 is CASSLGHSGSIRYEQYF. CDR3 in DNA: TGTGCCAGCAGCTTGGGTCATAGCGGGAGCATCAGATACGAGCAGTACTTC.

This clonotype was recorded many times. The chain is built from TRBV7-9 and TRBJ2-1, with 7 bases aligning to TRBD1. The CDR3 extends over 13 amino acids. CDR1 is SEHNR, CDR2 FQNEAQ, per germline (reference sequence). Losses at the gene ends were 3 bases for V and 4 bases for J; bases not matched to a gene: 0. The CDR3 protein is CASSLGQYNEQFF. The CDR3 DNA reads TGTGCCAGCAGCTTGGGACAGTACAATGAGCAGTTCTTC.

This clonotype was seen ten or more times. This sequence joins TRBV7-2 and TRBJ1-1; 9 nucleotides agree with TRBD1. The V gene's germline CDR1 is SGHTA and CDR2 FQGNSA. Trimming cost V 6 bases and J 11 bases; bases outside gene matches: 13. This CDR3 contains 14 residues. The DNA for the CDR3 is TGTGCCAGCAGTTACCTGGACAGGGGCGGCGAGGCTTTCTTT. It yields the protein CASSYLDRGGEAFF. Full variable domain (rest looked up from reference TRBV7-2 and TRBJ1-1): GAGVSQSPSNKVTEKGKDVELRCDPISGHTALYWYRQSLGQGLEFLIYFQGNSAPDKSGLPSDRFSAERTGGSVSTLTIQRTQQEDSAVYLCASSYLDRGGEAFFGQGTRLTVV.

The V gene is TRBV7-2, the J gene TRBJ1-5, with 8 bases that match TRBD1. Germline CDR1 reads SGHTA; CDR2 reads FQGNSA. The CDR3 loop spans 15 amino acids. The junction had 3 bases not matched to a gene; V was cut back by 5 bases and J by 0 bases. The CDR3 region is CASSQGAHSNQPQHF. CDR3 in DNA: TGTGCCAGCAGCCAGGGGGCCCATAGCAATCAGCCCCAGCATTTT.

In nucleotides, the CDR3 is TGTGCCAGCAGGGACTACTCTTTGGCAGATACGCAGTATTTT. Its translation is CASRDYSLADTQYF. The chain links TRBV28 to TRBJ2-3, with D perhaps matching TRBD2 (6 bases). With 6 bases removed from V and 4 bases from J, the gap between germline ends came to 14 bases. Looked up from germline, CDR1 is MDHEN and CDR2 is SYDVKM. The CDR3 consists of 14 residues.

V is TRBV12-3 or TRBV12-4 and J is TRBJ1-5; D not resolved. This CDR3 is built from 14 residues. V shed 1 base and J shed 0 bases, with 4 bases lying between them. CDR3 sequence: CASSLDTSNQPQHF. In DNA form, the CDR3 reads TGTGCCAGCAGTTTAGACACTAGCAATCAGCCCCAGCATTTT.

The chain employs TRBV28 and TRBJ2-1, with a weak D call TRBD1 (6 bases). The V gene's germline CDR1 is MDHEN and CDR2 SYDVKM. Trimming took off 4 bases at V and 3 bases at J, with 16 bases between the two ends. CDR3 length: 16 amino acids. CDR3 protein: CASSSFQGGFYNEQFF. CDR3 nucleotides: TGTGCCAGCAGTTCCTTTCAAGGGGGTTTCTACAATGAGCAGTTCTTC.

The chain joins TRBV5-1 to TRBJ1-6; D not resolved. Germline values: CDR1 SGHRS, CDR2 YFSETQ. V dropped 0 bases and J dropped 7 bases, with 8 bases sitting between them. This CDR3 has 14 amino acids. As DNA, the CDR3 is TGCGCCAGCAGCTTGGGGGAAGCGAATTCACCCCTCCACTTT. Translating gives CASSLGEANSPLHF.

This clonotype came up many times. The CDR3 bases are TGTGCCAGCAGCTTAGTCCTTGGGGGGGCCACAGATACGCAGTATTTT. Residues: CASSLVLGGATDTQYF. The chain combines TRBV7-2 with TRBJ2-3; maybe TRBD2 (7 bases). The V end lost 1 base, the J end lost 2 bases, and 13 bases lay between the germline ends. CDR1 SGHTA and CDR2 FQGNSA come from the germline V gene. This CDR3 comprises 16 residues.

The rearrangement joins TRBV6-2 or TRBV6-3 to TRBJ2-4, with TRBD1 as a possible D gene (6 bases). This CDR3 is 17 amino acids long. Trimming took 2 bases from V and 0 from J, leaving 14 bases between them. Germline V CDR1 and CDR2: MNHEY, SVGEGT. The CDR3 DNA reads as TGTGCCAGCAGTTACAAGTACAGGGTCAGAGCCAAAAACATTCAGTACTTC. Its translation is CASSYKYRVRAKNIQYF.

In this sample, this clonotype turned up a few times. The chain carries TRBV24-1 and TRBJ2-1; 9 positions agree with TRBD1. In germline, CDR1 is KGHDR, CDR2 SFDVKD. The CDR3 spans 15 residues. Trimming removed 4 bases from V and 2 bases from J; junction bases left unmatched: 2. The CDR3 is CATSDRQGAYNEQFF. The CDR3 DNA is TGTGCCACCAGTGACCGACAGGGGGCCTACAATGAGCAGTTCTTC.

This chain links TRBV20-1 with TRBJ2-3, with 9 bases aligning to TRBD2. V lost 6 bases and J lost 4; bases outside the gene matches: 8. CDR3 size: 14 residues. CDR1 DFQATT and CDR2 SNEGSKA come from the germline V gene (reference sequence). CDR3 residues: CSALDSGRADTQYF. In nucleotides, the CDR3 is TGCAGTGCCCTCGATAGCGGGAGAGCAGATACGCAGTATTTT.

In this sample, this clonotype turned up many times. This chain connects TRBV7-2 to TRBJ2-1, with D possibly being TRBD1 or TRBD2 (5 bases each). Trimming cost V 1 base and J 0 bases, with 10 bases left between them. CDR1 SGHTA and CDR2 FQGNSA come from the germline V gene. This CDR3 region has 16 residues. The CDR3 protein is CASSLVGVSSYNEQFF. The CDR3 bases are TGTGCCAGCAGCTTAGTGGGGGTCAGCTCCTACAATGAGCAGTTCTTC. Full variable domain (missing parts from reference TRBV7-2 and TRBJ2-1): GAGVSQSPSNKVTEKGKDVELRCDPISGHTALYWYRQSLGQGLEFLIYFQGNSAPDKSGLPSDRFSAERTGGSVSTLTIQRTQQEDSAVYLCASSLVGVSSYNEQFFGPGTRLTVL.

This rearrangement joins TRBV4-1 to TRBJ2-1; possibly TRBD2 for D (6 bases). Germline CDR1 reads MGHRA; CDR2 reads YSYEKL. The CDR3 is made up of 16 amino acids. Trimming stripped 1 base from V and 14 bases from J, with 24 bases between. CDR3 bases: TGCGCCAGCAGCCAAGCGTTTACCGTCCCACTAGGAGGGGAGTTCTTC. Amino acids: CASSQAFTVPLGGEFF.

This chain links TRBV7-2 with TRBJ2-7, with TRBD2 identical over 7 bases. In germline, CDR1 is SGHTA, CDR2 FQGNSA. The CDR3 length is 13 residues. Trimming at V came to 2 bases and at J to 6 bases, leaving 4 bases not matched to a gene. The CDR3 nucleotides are TGTGCCAGCAGCTTAATGGGAGGGCTCGAGCAGTACTTC. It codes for CASSLMGGLEQYF.

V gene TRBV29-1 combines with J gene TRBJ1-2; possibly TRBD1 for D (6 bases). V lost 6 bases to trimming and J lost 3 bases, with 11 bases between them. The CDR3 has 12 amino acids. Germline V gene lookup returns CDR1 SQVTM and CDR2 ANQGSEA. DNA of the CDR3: TGCAGCGTCGACAGGTCGGACTATGGCTACACCTTC. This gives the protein CSVDRSDYGYTF.

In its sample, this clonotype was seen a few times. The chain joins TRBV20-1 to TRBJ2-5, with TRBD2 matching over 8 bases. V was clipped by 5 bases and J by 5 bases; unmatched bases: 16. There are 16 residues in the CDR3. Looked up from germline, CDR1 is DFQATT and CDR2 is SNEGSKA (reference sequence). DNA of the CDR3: TGCAGTGCTGCCTCGGACGGACTAGCTAGGGTTGAGACCCAGTACTTC. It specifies CSAASDGLARVETQYF.

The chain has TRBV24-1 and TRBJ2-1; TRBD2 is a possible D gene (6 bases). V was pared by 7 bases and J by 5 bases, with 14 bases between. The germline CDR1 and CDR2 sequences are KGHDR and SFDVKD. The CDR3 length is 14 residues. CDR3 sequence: CATSGGAANNEQFF. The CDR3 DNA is TGTGCCACCAGCGGGGGTGCAGCCAACAATGAGCAGTTCTTC.

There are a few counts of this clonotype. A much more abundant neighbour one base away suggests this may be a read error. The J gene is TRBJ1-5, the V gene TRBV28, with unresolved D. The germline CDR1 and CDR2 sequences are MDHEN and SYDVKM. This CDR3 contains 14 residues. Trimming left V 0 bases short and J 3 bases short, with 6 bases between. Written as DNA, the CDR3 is TGTGCCAGCAGTTTATGGGCAGACAATCAGCCCCAGCATTTT. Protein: CASSLWADNQPQHF. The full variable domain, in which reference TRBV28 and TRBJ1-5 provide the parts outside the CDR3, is DVKVTQSSRYLVKRTGEKVFLECVQDMDHENMFWYRQDPGLGLRLIYFSYDVKMKEKGDIPEGYSVSREKKERFSLILESASTNQTSMYLCASSLWADNQPQHFGDGTRLSIL.

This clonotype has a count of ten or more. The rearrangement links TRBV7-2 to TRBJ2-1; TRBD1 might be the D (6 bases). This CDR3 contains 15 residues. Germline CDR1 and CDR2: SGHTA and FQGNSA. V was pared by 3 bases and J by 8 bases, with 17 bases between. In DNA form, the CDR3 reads TGTGCCAGCAGCTTCTTCCCGACAGGTAGGGATGAGCAGTTCTTC. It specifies CASSFFPTGRDEQFF.

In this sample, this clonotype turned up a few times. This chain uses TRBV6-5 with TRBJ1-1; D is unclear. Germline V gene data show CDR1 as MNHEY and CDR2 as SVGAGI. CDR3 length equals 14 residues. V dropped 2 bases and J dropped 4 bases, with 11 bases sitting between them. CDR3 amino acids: CASSYGETRTEAFF. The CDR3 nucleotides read TGTGCCAGCAGTTACGGGGAAACTCGCACTGAAGCTTTCTTT.

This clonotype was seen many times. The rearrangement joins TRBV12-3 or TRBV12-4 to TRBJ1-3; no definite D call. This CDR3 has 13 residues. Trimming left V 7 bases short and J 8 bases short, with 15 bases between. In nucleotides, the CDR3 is TGTGCCAGCACTAGGGCCCCCTATCACACCATATATTTT. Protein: CASTRAPYHTIYF.

The DNA for the CDR3 is TGCAGCGTTGACACTCAGATGCAGTCGGCTGAAGCTTTCTTT. Its translation: CSVDTQMQSAEAFF. The chain joins TRBV29-1 to TRBJ1-1; D gene ambiguous. Germline-derived CDR1 and CDR2 are SQVTM and ANQGSEA. The CDR3 sequence is 14 residues long. The V gene lost 3 bases and the J gene lost 6 bases, with 17 bases spanning the gap.

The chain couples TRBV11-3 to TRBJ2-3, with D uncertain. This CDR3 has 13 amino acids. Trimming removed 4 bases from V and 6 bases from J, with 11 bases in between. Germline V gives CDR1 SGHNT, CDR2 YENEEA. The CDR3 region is CASSSRLRDTQYF. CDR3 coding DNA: TGTGCCAGCAGCTCCAGGTTGCGGGATACGCAGTATTTT. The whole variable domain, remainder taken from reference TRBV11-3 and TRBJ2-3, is EAGVVQSPRYKIIEKKQPVAFWCNPISGHNTLYWYLQNLGQGPELLIRYENEEAVDDSQLPKDRFSAERLKGVDSTLKIQPAELGDSAVYLCASSSRLRDTQYFGPGTRLTVL.

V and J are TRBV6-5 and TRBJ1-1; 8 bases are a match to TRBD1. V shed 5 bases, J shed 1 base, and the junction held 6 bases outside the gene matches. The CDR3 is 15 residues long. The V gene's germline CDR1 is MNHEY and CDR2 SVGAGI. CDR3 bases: TGTGCCAGCAGTCGGGAAGGACAGGGGAACACTGAAGCTTTCTTT. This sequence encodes CASSREGQGNTEAFF.